The T cell receptor beta chain under discussion was sequenced for a study of blood T cell repertoires in COVID-19. In the study overall: The United States, Italy and Spain supplied acute and convalescent COVID-19 samples.

The CDR3 length is 15 residues. Trimming pared 6 bases from V and 3 bases from J, leaving 15 bases between. Germline values: CDR1 MNHEY, CDR2 SVGAGI. As processed by the authors: Reference gene primer amplification in the assay estimated nucleated cell counts. This table comes from immunoSEQ multiplex PCR, and its TCRdb copy is limited to in-frame clones, with some not included. The DNA was the basis for D and trimming; V, J and clone size are from that table. Among roughly 250,000 clones listed, roughly 91% were seen once. Sequences were obtained from peripheral blood. The clonotype comes from a man younger than 40 with acute or convalescent COVID-19. This sequence joins TRBV6-5 and TRBJ1-5; D ambiguous. DNA for the CDR3: TGTGCCAGCAGCGAGGTACGGGGATCCAATCAGCCCCAGCATTTT. This translates into CASSEVRGSNQPQHF.